These T cell receptor beta chains were read from a single sample in a study of technical replicates of blood from several donors. Method: immunoSEQ multiplex PCR; TCRdb's copy keeps in-frame clones and lacks some. The table includes more than 65,000 clones, 90% to 95% detected once. Sequenced: T cells isolated from PBMCs. The receptor source for this set is a human donor in good health. Some clones in this sample may be carry-over from other donors' samples. The CDR3 runs from the conserved cysteine through the conserved F or W. D genes are given only for firm matches. Rows give clone size only sometimes, using once, few, many, or a class for an expanded clone.

v_call	d_call	clone_size	j_call	cdr3_nt	cdr3_aa
TRBV5-6	.	.	TRBJ1-5	TGTGCCAGCAGCCACTTTGGTACGGGGCAGCCCCAGCATTTT	CASSHFGTGQPQHF
TRBV7-8	TRBD1	.	TRBJ2-7	TGTGCCAGCAGCTTACAGGTGGCCCCGGGACAGGGAATTTACGAGCAGTACTTC	CASSLQVAPGQGIYEQYF
TRBV5-1	.	.	TRBJ2-3	TGCGCCAGCAGCTTGGTTGGAGTCCCAGATACGCAGTATTTT	CASSLVGVPDTQYF
TRBV14	TRBD1	.	TRBJ1-2	TGTGCCAGCAGCCAAGGGGACAGGGCTCGCTATGGCTACACCTTC	CASSQGDRARYGYTF
TRBV14	.	.	TRBJ2-5	TGTGCCAGCAGCCAAGATCGGGTAGCGGCCCCTCAAGAGACCCAGTACTTC	CASSQDRVAAPQETQYF
TRBV4-1	.	.	TRBJ2-3	TGCGCCAGCAGCCAAGTTGAGGGACTGGTCACAGATACGCAGTATTTT	CASSQVEGLVTDTQYF
TRBV6-6	TRBD1	.	TRBJ2-7	TGTGCCAGCAGGGGGCAAGACAGGGGAAGGGTCTACGAGCAGTACTTC	CASRGQDRGRVYEQYF
TRBV28	.	.	TRBJ1-1	TGTGCCAGCAGTTTATCTGGTCGGGGGGGGATCACTGAAGCTTTCTTT	CASSLSGRGGITEAFF
TRBV9	.	few	TRBJ2-1	TGTGCCAGCAGCGTCGGGGCCTACAATGAGCAGTTCTTC	CASSVGAYNEQFF
TRBV5-1	.	.	TRBJ1-2	TGCGCCAGCAGCTTGGCCGCGGAAGACCTTTATGGCTACACCTTC	CASSLAAEDLYGYTF
TRBV6-5	TRBD1	once	TRBJ1-4	TGTGCCAGCAGTTATTCGGGACAGGGAGGGGAAAAACTGTTTTTT	CASSYSGQGGEKLFF
TRBV2	TRBD1	.	TRBJ1-5	TGTGCCAGCAATGGAGGACAGGGTGATCAGCCCCAGCATTTT	CASNGGQGDQPQHF
TRBV30	.	.	TRBJ2-7	TGTGCCGGAACGAAGGGACTGGTATCCTACGAGCAGTACTTC	CAGTKGLVSYEQYF
TRBV25-1	.	.	TRBJ2-3	TGTGCCAGCAGGGCAGGGGATTACACAGATACGCAGTATTTT	CASRAGDYTDTQYF
TRBV5-6	TRBD1	.	TRBJ1-4	TGTGCCAGCAGCTCGACAAGACAGGGCGGGGAAAAACTGTTTTTT	CASSSTRQGGEKLFF
TRBV2	TRBD2	.	TRBJ2-1	TGTGCCAGCAGTGAAGCCGGGCGGGAGGAGATCTATGAGCAGTTCTTC	CASSEAGREEIYEQFF
TRBV7-9	.	.	TRBJ2-3	TGTGCCAGCAGCTTTGGGGCTACGCAGTATTTT	CASSFGATQYF
TRBV7-2	TRBD1	.	TRBJ2-7	TGTGCCAGCAGCATAAGCCCGGGACAGCTTCCCCTCTACGAGCAGTACTTC	CASSISPGQLPLYEQYF
TRBV10-1	.	.	TRBJ1-1	TGCGCCCCCCCACTAGAGGGCGGTCAATCAGCTTTCTTT	CAPPLEGGQSAFF
TRBV7-9	.	.	TRBJ2-1	TGTGCCAGCAGCTCCCTCTTGCCTGCGGAGGAGCAGTTCTTC	CASSSLLPAEEQFF
TRBV27	.	.	TRBJ2-3	TGTGCCAGCAGTTTTTCAGGATGGGATACGCAGTATTTT	CASSFSGWDTQYF
TRBV5-1	TRBD1	.	TRBJ2-1	TGCGCCAGCAGCTTGATGCCGGGACAGGGGAACAATGAGCAGTTCTTC	CASSLMPGQGNNEQFF
TRBV28	.	.	TRBJ1-5	TGTGCCAGCGGGGAGGACACGATAGGTCAGCCCCAGCATTTT	CASGEDTIGQPQHF
TRBV11-2	TRBD2	.	TRBJ2-3	TGTGCCAGCAGCTACCCAACTAGCGGAGCTAGCACAGATACGCAGTATTTT	CASSYPTSGASTDTQYF
TRBV6-5	.	once	TRBJ2-2	TGTGCCACCCAGGGGTACACCGGGGAGCTGTTTTTT	CATQGYTGELFF
TRBV4-1	.	.	TRBJ2-5	TGCGCCAGCAGCCAAGAAACTAGAGGGGAGACCCAGTACTTC	CASSQETRGETQYF
TRBV6-5	.	.	TRBJ2-5	TGTGCCAGCAGCCCGGGAGAGAATCAAGAGACCCAGTACTTC	CASSPGENQETQYF
TRBV10-3	TRBD1	.	TRBJ1-5	TGTGCCATCAGTGAGGTCGACAGGGGGGCAGTTCAGCCCCAGCATTTT	CAISEVDRGAVQPQHF
TRBV5-6	.	.	TRBJ1-2	TGTGCCAGCAGCGAGGCAGTCGGTAGTCCTAACTATGGCTACACCTTC	CASSEAVGSPNYGYTF
TRBV5-5	.	.	TRBJ1-3	TGTGCCAGCAGCTGGGGGACTTCGGACACCATATATTTT	CASSWGTSDTIYF
TRBV27	.	.	TRBJ2-2	TGTGCCAGCTGGGGGCCTCTAGCCTTGAACACCGGGGAGCTGTTTTTT	CASWGPLALNTGELFF
TRBV29-1	.	.	TRBJ1-2	TGCAGCGTTTCGTCTAACTATGGCTACACCTTC	CSVSSNYGYTF
TRBV11-3	TRBD1	.	TRBJ1-1	TGTGCCAGCAGCCTAGGGACAGGGAACACTGAAGCTTTCTTT	CASSLGTGNTEAFF
TRBV2	.	.	TRBJ2-7	TGTGCCAGCGGAGTCCGGCCAGGGGCCTACGAGCAGTACTTC	CASGVRPGAYEQYF
TRBV30	.	.	TRBJ2-1	TGTGCCTGGAGTCGGACTGACAATGAGCAGTTCTTC	CAWSRTDNEQFF
TRBV4-1	TRBD1	once	TRBJ2-7	TGCGCCAGCAGCCAAATCCCCCGGGACAGGGTACCCTACGAGCAGTACTTC	CASSQIPRDRVPYEQYF
TRBV18	TRBD1	.	TRBJ2-5	TGTGCCAGCTCGCTCGACAGGGGGCTGGAGACCCAGTACTTC	CASSLDRGLETQYF
TRBV5-1	TRBD1	.	TRBJ1-4	TGCGCCAGTACTCCGGGACAGGCTAATGAAAAACTGTTTTTT	CASTPGQANEKLFF
TRBV7-9	.	.	TRBJ2-1	TGTGCCAGCAGCCTTGGGGGCCCAAGGGATAGAGATGAGCAGTTCTTC	CASSLGGPRDRDEQFF
TRBV5-4	TRBD1	once	TRBJ2-7	TGTGCCAGCAGCCGGTACGGACAGGGGGCCTACGAGCAGTACTTC	CASSRYGQGAYEQYF
TRBV10-3	.	.	TRBJ2-5	TGTGCCATCAGCCAGAGAGTCGTTATAAGGGGGGAGACCCAGTACTTC	CAISQRVVIRGETQYF
TRBV9	TRBD1	.	TRBJ2-2	TGTGCCAGCAGCGGCACCGGGACAGGGGGCGTAGCGGGGGAGCTGTTTTTT	CASSGTGTGGVAGELFF
TRBV7-9	TRBD2	.	TRBJ2-7	TGTGCCAGCACCGGGACTAGCGGCTACGAGCAGTACTTC	CASTGTSGYEQYF
TRBV5-1	TRBD1	once	TRBJ2-3	TGCGCCAGCAGCTTGGGTTTCCCGGGACAGGGGGTGGATACGCAGTATTTT	CASSLGFPGQGVDTQYF
TRBV30	.	.	TRBJ2-3	TGTGCCTGGAGTCGGGATTCCGAAAGCACAGATACGCAGTATTTT	CAWSRDSESTDTQYF
TRBV7-9	TRBD1	.	TRBJ1-2	TGTGCCAGCAGCTCCCGGGACAGGGGACGTGATGGCTACACCTTC	CASSSRDRGRDGYTF
TRBV9	TRBD2	.	TRBJ2-1	TGTGCCAGCAGCGTAGCAAGCGGGAGGTACTACAATGAGCAGTTCTTC	CASSVASGRYYNEQFF
TRBV30	TRBD1	once	TRBJ2-2	TGTGCCTGGAGTCAGACAGGGACCGGGGAGCTGTTTTTT	CAWSQTGTGELFF
TRBV4-1	.	.	TRBJ2-7	TGCGCCAGCAGCCAAGGGAGAGGAGACGAGCAGTACTTC	CASSQGRGDEQYF
TRBV30	.	.	TRBJ2-7	TGTGCCTGGAGTATTTTCGGGGTTCCGAGCTCCTACGAGCAGTACTTC	CAWSIFGVPSSYEQYF
TRBV2	TRBD1	.	TRBJ1-2	TGTGCCAGCTCCGGGACAGATAAATCCTATACCTATGGCTACACCTTC	CASSGTDKSYTYGYTF
TRBV19	.	.	TRBJ2-5	TGTGCCAGCTCGGGGGGCCGAGGAGAGACCCAGTACTTC	CASSGGRGETQYF
TRBV9	TRBD2	.	TRBJ2-3	TGTGCCAGCAGCGCTAACCGGGACTACCCCACAGATACGCAGTATTTT	CASSANRDYPTDTQYF
TRBV7-6	.	.	TRBJ2-4	TGTGCCAGCAGCTTAGATTCCAGGCAGGCGGGAATAGCCAAAAACATTCAGTACTTC	CASSLDSRQAGIAKNIQYF